The clone carrying this TCR beta chain was observed a single time. The CDR3 spans 14 residues. The germline V gene has CDR1 LGHNT and CDR2 FRNRAP. The V and J ends lost 1 base and 5 bases, in that order; junction bases with no gene match: 3. Authors' methods: Reference gene primer amplification gave estimated nucleated cell counts. Clones were sequenced by immunoSEQ multiplex PCR, and TCRdb holds only the in-frame ones, with some missing. Clonal size and the V and J genes are those of that table, whereas D and trimming came from the DNA. The sample shows some 150,000 clones, about four fifths of them seen only once. The data were taken from a study of blood T cell repertoires in COVID-19. Across the whole study: Collection of acute and convalescent COVID-19 samples took place in the United States, Italy and Spain.

The gene calls are TRBV12-5 and TRBJ1-1; TRBD1 matches 8 bases. The TCR was taken from a man in his fifties or sixties with acute or convalescent COVID-19. The sequencing input was peripheral blood. In DNA, the CDR3 is TGTGCTAGTGGTTTGGGACAGGGGAATACTGAAGCTTTCTTT. Encoded protein: CASGLGQGNTEAFF.